This T cell receptor beta chain was retrieved from a study of PD-L1 blockade in urothelial cancer. Study details: Each patient had 0 to 3 earlier chemotherapy regimens. Blood analysis occurred 3 weeks (second dose) and 6 weeks after treatment start. Overall study findings and caveats: Blood clones associated with the tumor expanded more at 3 weeks in durable-benefit patients.

Patients presented with locally advanced or metastatic urothelial carcinoma. Regarding this clone: Antigen: not known.

Method: immunoSEQ multiplex PCR; TCRdb's copy keeps in-frame clones and lacks some. This table holds more than 45,000 clones, around 88% found once. V lost 4 bases to trimming and J lost 4 bases, with 7 bases between them. The germline V gene has CDR1 LNHDA and CDR2 SQIVND (reference sequence). CDR3 length: 12 residues. This receptor was identified in a man aged 55 to 70 with urothelial cancer. Sample: PBMCs, taken around atezolizumab (anti-PD-L1) treatment. The genes are TRBV19 and TRBJ1-1; no firm D call. CDR3 in DNA: TGTGCCAGTAGTACCTCCCCCACTGAAGCTTTCTTT. It specifies CASSTSPTEAFF.